This T cell receptor beta chain was identified in a study of CD8 T cells in ankylosing spondylitis. This clonotype was recorded at least ten times. Its antigen is as yet unknown. TCRdb re-analysed the 5' RACE reads in MiXCR, keeping a single row per CDR3 protein. The sample consists of 250,000 to 400,000 distinct CDR3 sequences, 11% of them appearing once. After removal of 5 bases from V and 4 bases from J, the junction contained 9 bases not matched to a gene. The CDR3 totals 16 residues. The germline V gene encodes CDR1 MNHEY and CDR2 SVGEGT. Points from the study as a whole: Among TCR beta sequences, a motif of roughly 8 highly homologous variants appeared characteristic of ankylosing spondylitis blood. Significant enrichment of disease-linked clones was reported in matched ankylosing spondylitis synovial fluid.

Sample: blood, either unsorted or a sorted T cell fraction (not recorded which). The TCR was taken from a female donor with ankylosing spondylitis or in good health (not recorded which). The V gene is TRBV6-2 or TRBV6-3, the J gene TRBJ1-4, with 8 bases aligning to TRBD1. The CDR3 DNA reads as TGTGCCAGCAGTGGGGGCAGGACAGGGAATAATGAAAAACTGTTTTTT. It is translated as CASSGGRTGNNEKLFF.